Listed below are T cell receptor beta chains from one sample, sequenced in a study of PD-1 blockade in classical Hodgkin lymphoma. Method: immunoSEQ multiplex PCR; TCRdb's copy keeps in-frame clones and lacks some. The sample lists about 32,000 clones, about 93% occurring once. The sequences come from CD4+ T cells from blood, collected before the fourth cycle of nivolumab. These receptors all stem from a human donor with classical Hodgkin lymphoma. CDR3s include the opening cysteine and the closing phenylalanine or tryptophan. Fields, in order: J gene, clone size, V gene, D gene, CDR3 protein, CDR3 DNA. The D gene is left open where the match is weak. Rows may omit the clone size; those that give it use once, few, many or a size class.

>TRBJ2-2|NA|TRBV30|TRBD2
CAWTSGGPGELFF
TGTGCCTGGACCTCGGGGGGGCCCGGGGAGCTGTTTTTT
>TRBJ2-5|once|TRBV2|TRBD1
CASSLGQGGKTQYF
TGTGCCAGCAGTTTAGGACAGGGAGGAAAGACCCAGTACTTC
>TRBJ1-3|NA|TRBV5-6|NA
CASSLASMTSGNTIYF
TGTGCCAGCAGCTTGGCCTCAATGACCTCTGGAAACACCATATATTTT
>TRBJ2-2|NA|TRBV27|TRBD1
CASSLTGGRVTGELFF
TGTGCCAGCAGTTTAACAGGGGGCCGGGTCACCGGGGAGCTGTTTTTT
>TRBJ1-1|NA|TRBV5-6|TRBD1
CASSLGTGDEAFF
TGTGCCAGCAGCTTGGGGACAGGAGATGAAGCTTTCTTT
>TRBJ2-1|NA|TRBV6-4|NA
CASSSNSLAPSYNEQFF
TGTGCCAGCAGTTCCAATTCCCTAGCGCCGTCCTACAATGAGCAGTTCTTC
>TRBJ1-1|NA|TRBV6-4|NA
CASSDQEGEAFF
TGTGCCAGCAGTGATCAGGAGGGTGAAGCTTTCTTT
>TRBJ2-7|NA|TRBV5-6|NA
CASSFRTGQPYEQYF
TGTGCCAGCAGCTTCCGTACGGGACAACCCTACGAGCAGTACTTC
>TRBJ1-5|NA|TRBV4-1|NA
CASSQVLTRGHQPQHF
TGCGCCAGCAGCCAAGTCCTCACGCGGGGCCATCAGCCCCAGCATTTT
>TRBJ2-1|NA|TRBV5-1|TRBD2
CASSLGSGSGGNNEQFF
TGCGCCAGCAGCTTGGGGAGCGGGAGCGGGGGCAACAATGAGCAGTTCTTC
>TRBJ2-5|NA|TRBV25-1|TRBD1
CASRGPGTGMETQYF
TGTGCCAGCAGGGGCCCCGGGACAGGGATGGAGACCCAGTACTTC
>TRBJ1-2|NA|TRBV5-1|TRBD1
CASSLVQGSGYGYTF
TGCGCCAGCAGCTTGGTACAGGGGAGTGGCTATGGCTACACCTTC
>TRBJ2-2|NA|TRBV5-4|NA
CASSQMELGNTGELFF
TGTGCCAGCAGCCAAATGGAATTAGGGAACACCGGGGAGCTGTTTTTT
>TRBJ1-1|once|TRBV30|NA
CAWREGERTEAFF
TGTGCCTGGAGGGAAGGGGAGAGGACTGAAGCTTTCTTT
>TRBJ2-5|once|TRBV7-3|TRBD1
CASSLTGGGETQYF
TGTGCCAGCAGCTTGACAGGGGGCGGGGAGACCCAGTACTTC
>TRBJ2-1|NA|TRBV6-1|TRBD2
CASSRTSSYNEQFF
TGTGCCAGCAGTCGGACTAGCTCTTACAATGAGCAGTTCTTC
>TRBJ2-6|NA|TRBV6-4|TRBD1
CASSRTGGDSGANVLTF
TGTGCCAGCAGCCGGACAGGGGGTGATTCTGGGGCCAACGTCCTGACTTTC
>TRBJ2-6|once|TRBV19|TRBD1
CASRGGQGAPGANVLTF
TGTGCCAGTAGAGGGGGACAGGGGGCCCCTGGGGCCAACGTCCTGACTTTC
>TRBJ2-5|NA|TRBV30|TRBD2
CAWRPGLAGAAETQYF
TGTGCCTGGAGGCCCGGACTAGCGGGAGCGGCGGAGACCCAGTACTTC
>TRBJ1-3|NA|TRBV9|NA
CASSTYPMGGAGNTIYF
TGTGCCAGCAGCACCTACCCAATGGGGGGGGCCGGAAACACCATATATTTT
>TRBJ2-5|NA|TRBV7-9|NA
CASSLAVGETQYF
TGTGCCAGCAGCTTAGCCGTTGGAGAGACCCAGTACTTC
>TRBJ2-1|NA|TRBV30|TRBD2
CAWSRSASGRPDNEQFF
TGTGCCTGGAGTAGGTCGGCTAGCGGGAGGCCCGACAATGAGCAGTTCTTC
>TRBJ1-1|once|TRBV4-2|NA
CASSQDGSPQPEAFF
TGTGCCAGCAGCCAAGATGGGTCTCCCCAGCCTGAAGCTTTCTTT
>TRBJ1-5|NA|TRBV2|TRBD1
CASSESWRQGVVESNQPQHF
TGTGCCAGCAGTGAAAGTTGGAGACAGGGGGTAGTAGAGAGCAATCAGCCCCAGCATTTT
>TRBJ1-1|NA|TRBV7-9|NA
CASSLDGLPNTEAFF
TGTGCCAGCAGCTTAGATGGGTTACCGAACACTGAAGCTTTCTTT
>TRBJ1-2|NA|TRBV9|TRBD1
CASSAPTGVNYGYTF
TGTGCCAGCAGCGCGCCGACAGGGGTAAACTATGGCTACACCTTC
>TRBJ2-3|NA|TRBV7-3|NA
CASSLEGGTDTQYF
TGTGCCAGCAGCTTAGAGGGTGGCACAGATACGCAGTATTTT
>TRBJ2-3|NA|TRBV6-1|NA
CASRGLPYPTDTQYF
TGTGCCAGCAGGGGACTCCCTTACCCCACAGATACGCAGTATTTT